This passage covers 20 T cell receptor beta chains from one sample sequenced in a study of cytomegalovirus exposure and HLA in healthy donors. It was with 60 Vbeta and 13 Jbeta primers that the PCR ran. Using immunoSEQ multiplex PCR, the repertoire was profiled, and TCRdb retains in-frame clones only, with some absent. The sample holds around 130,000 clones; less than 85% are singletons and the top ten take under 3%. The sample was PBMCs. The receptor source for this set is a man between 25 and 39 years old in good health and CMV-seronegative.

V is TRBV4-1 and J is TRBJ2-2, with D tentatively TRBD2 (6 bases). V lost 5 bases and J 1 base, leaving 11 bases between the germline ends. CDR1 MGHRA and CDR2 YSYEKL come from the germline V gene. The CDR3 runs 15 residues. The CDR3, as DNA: TGCGCCAGCAGCAAACTAGCTTTGAACACCGGGGAGCTGTTTTTT. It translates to CASSKLALNTGELFF.

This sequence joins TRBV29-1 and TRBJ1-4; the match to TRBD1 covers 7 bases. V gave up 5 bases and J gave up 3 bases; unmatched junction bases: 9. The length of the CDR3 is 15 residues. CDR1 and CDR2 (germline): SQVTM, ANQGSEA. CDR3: CSVNVGQDPNEKLFF. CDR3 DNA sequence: TGCAGCGTTAACGTTGGACAGGACCCTAATGAAAAACTGTTTTTT.

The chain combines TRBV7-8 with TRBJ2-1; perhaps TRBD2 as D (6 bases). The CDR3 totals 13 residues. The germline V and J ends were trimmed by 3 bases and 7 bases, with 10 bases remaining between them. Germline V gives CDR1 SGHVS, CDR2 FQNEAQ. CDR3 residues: CASSLGGENEQFF. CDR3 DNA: TGTGCCAGCAGCTTGGGGGGAGAAAATGAGCAGTTCTTC.

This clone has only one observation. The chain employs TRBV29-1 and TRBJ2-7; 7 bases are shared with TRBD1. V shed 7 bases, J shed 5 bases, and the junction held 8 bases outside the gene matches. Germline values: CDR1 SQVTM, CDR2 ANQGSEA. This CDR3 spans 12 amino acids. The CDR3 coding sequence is TGCAGCGGCCAGACAGGGATCCACGAGCAGTACTTC. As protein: CSGQTGIHEQYF.

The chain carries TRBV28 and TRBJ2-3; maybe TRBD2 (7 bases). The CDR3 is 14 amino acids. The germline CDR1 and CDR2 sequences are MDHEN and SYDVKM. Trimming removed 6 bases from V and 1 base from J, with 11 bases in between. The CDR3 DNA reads TGTGCCAGCAGAAAAGGGGGGGGCACAGATACGCAGTATTTT. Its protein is CASRKGGGTDTQYF.

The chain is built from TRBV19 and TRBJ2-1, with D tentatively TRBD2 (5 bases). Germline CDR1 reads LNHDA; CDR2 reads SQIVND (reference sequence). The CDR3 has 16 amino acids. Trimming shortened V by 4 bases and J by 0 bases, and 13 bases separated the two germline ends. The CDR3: CASSTSKSGSYNEQFF. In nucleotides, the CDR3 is TGTGCCAGTAGTACCTCTAAAAGCGGCTCCTACAATGAGCAGTTCTTC.

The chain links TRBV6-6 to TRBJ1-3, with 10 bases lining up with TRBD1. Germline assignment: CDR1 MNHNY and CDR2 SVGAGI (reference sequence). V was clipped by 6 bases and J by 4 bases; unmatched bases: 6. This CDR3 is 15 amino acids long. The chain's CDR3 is CASSYGQGGGNTIYF. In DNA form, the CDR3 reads TGTGCCAGCAGCTATGGACAGGGGGGGGGAAACACCATATATTTT.

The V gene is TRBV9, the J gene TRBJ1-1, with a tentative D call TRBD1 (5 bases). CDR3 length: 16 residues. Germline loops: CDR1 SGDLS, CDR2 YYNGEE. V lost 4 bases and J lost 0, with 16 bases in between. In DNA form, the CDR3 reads TGTGCCAGCAGCTCTCACAAGACAGAGATGAACACTGAAGCTTTCTTT. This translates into CASSSHKTEMNTEAFF.

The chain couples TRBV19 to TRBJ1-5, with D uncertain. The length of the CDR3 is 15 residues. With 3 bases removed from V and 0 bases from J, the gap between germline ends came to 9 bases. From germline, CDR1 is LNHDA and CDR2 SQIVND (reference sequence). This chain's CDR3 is CASSMASYSNQPQHF. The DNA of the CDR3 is TGTGCCAGTAGTATGGCATCGTATAGCAATCAGCCCCAGCATTTT.

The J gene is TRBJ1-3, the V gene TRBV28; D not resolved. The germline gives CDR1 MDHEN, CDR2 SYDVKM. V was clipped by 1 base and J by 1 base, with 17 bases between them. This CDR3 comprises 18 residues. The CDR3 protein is CASSLFFVGLNSGNTIYF. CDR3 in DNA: TGTGCCAGCAGTTTATTTTTCGTCGGACTAAATTCTGGAAACACCATATATTTT. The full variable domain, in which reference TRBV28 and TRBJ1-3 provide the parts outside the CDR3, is DVKVTQSSRYLVKRTGEKVFLECVQDMDHENMFWYRQDPGLGLRLIYFSYDVKMKEKGDIPEGYSVSREKKERFSLILESASTNQTSMYLCASSLFFVGLNSGNTIYFGEGSWLTVV.

The CDR3 loop reads CASSYSTGPTYEQYF. CDR3 bases: TGTGCCAGCAGCTACTCGACAGGGCCAACCTACGAGCAGTACTTC. The chain links TRBV7-2 to TRBJ2-7, with TRBD1 matching over 7 bases. CDR3 length equals 15 residues. V shed 4 bases, J shed 2 bases, and the junction held 8 bases outside the gene matches. Germline CDR1 is SGHTA and CDR2 is FQGNSA.

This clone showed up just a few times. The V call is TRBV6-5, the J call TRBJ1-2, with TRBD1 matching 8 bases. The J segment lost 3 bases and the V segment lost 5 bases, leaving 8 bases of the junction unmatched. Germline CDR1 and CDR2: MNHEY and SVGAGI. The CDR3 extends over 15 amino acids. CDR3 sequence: CASSGEGTGDYGYTF. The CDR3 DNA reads TGTGCCAGCAGTGGGGAGGGGACAGGAGACTATGGCTACACCTTC.

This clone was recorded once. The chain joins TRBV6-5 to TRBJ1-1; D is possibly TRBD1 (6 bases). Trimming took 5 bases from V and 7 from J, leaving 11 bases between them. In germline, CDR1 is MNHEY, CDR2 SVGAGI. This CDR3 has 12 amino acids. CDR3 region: CASSTGQVEAFF. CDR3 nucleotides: TGTGCCAGCAGTACGGGACAAGTTGAAGCTTTCTTT.

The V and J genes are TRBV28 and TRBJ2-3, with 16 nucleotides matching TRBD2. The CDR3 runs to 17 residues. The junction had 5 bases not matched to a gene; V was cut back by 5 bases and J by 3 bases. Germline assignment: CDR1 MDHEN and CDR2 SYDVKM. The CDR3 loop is CASSGTSGRASTDTQYF. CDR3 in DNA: TGTGCCAGCAGTGGGACTAGCGGGAGGGCTTCTACAGATACGCAGTATTTT.

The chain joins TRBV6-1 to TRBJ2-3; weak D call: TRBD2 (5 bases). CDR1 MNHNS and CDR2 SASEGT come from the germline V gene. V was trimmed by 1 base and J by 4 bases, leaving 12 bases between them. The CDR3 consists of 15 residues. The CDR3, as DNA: TGTGCCAGCAGTGAAGTCACTAGTGGGCCAGATACGCAGTATTTT. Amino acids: CASSEVTSGPDTQYF.

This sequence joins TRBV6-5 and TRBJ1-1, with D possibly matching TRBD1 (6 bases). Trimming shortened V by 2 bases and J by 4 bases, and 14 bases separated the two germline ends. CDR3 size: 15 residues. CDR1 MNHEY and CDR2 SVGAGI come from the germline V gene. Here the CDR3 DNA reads TGTGCCAGCAGTTACGGCCCAGGGGAGGGCACTGAAGCTTTCTTT. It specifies CASSYGPGEGTEAFF.

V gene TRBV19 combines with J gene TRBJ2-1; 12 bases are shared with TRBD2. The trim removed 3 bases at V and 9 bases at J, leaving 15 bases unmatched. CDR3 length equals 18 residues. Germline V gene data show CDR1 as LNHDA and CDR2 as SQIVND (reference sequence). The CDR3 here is CASSIPSRTSGILVEQFF. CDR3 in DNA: TGTGCCAGTAGTATCCCGAGCAGGACTAGCGGGATTCTAGTTGAGCAGTTCTTC.

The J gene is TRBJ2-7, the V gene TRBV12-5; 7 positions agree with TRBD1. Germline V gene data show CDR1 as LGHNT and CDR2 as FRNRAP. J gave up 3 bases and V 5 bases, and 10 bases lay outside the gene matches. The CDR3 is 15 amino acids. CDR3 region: CASGGAGTENYEQYF. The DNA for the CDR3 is TGTGCTAGTGGTGGCGCCGGGACAGAGAACTACGAGCAGTACTTC.

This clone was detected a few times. The CDR3 coding sequence is TGTGCCAGTAGGGGTGAGGTAACGAACTCCTACAATGAGCAGTTCTTC. Amino acids: CASRGEVTNSYNEQFF. The chain combines TRBV19 with TRBJ2-1; D gene uncertain. The CDR3 consists of 16 residues. The germline gives CDR1 LNHDA, CDR2 SQIVND (reference sequence). The V gene lost 6 bases and the J gene lost 0 bases, with 15 bases spanning the gap.

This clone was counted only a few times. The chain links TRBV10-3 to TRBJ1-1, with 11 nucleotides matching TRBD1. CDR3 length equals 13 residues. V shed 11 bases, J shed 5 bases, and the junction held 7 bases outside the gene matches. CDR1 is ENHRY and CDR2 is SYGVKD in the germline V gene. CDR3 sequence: CALGGTGGTEAFF. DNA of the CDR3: TGTGCCCTTGGCGGGACAGGGGGTACTGAAGCTTTCTTT.